The 18 T cell receptor beta chains reported below all come from one sample, sequenced in a study of blood T cell repertoires in COVID-19. Clones were read by immunoSEQ multiplex PCR, and TCRdb kept only the in-frame ones, dropping some. The data show about 110,000 clones, roughly 83% seen once. The specimen was peripheral blood. The receptor source for this set is a woman aged 70-85 years with acute or convalescent COVID-19.

J is TRBJ1-5 and V is TRBV6-5, with D unresolved. Trimming removed 7 bases at V and 1 base at J, with 14 bases between. Germline V gene data show CDR1 as MNHEY and CDR2 as SVGAGI. The length of the CDR3 is 15 residues. The CDR3, as DNA: TGTGCCAGCACCCTAGAAGGAGACAGCAATCAGCCCCAGCATTTT. It is translated as CASTLEGDSNQPQHF.

This rearrangement joins TRBV19 to TRBJ2-6; tentatively, D is TRBD2 (6 bases). The CDR3 consists of 16 residues. The germline CDR1 and CDR2 sequences are LNHDA and SQIVND (reference sequence). Deletions cut 7 bases from V and 0 bases from J, with 13 bases between. Written as DNA, the CDR3 is TGTGCCAGTACTGCCGGAGGGAACTCTGGGGCCAACGTCCTGACTTTC. Translating it yields CASTAGGNSGANVLTF.

CDR3 DNA sequence: TGTGCCAGCAGTTTATTGGGGACAGGGAGGCGCAATCAGCCCCAGCATTTT. Translated: CASSLLGTGRRNQPQHF. V and J are TRBV27 and TRBJ1-5; TRBD1 agrees at 9 bases. The ends lost 1 base at V and 2 bases at J; junction bases unmatched: 6. CDR1 is MNHEY, CDR2 SMNVEV, per germline (reference sequence). This CDR3 contains 17 residues.

The gene calls are TRBV23-1 and TRBJ2-7, with 7 bases aligning to TRBD2. TRBV23-1 is given ORF status, its function remaining uncertain. The CDR3 totals 16 residues. V was clipped by 4 bases and J by 0 bases; unmatched bases: 9. CDR3 DNA: TGCGCCAGCAGTCCCAATACCAAGCGGGACTCCTACGAGCAGTACTTC. This encodes CASSPNTKRDSYEQYF.

The chain couples TRBV5-4 to TRBJ2-7, with 7 bases matching TRBD1. Germline CDR1 and CDR2: SGHNT and YYREEE (reference sequence). This CDR3 has 15 amino acids. V dropped 4 bases and J dropped 8; count of bases not matched to a gene: 15. CDR3 in DNA: TGTGCCAGCAGCACCTCCGGGACAGAAGACCTCAAGCAGTACTTC. Encoded protein: CASSTSGTEDLKQYF.

This clone has just a few counts. The chain joins TRBV6-1 to TRBJ1-5; TRBD1 is a possible D gene (6 bases). This CDR3 comprises 12 residues. The V end lost 3 bases, the J end lost 6 bases, and 6 bases lay between the germline ends. CDR1 MNHNS and CDR2 SASEGT come from the germline V gene. CDR3 residues: CASSEGAQPQHF. CDR3 nucleotides: TGTGCCAGCAGTGAGGGGGCTCAGCCCCAGCATTTT.

The genes are TRBV3-1 (or the pseudogene TRBV3-2) and TRBJ1-1, with 12 bases matching TRBD1. V shed 8 bases, J shed 4 bases, and the junction held 8 bases outside the gene matches. The CDR3 has 15 amino acids. Germline V lookup: CDR1 LGHDT, CDR2 YNNKEL (reference sequence). The CDR3 here is CASRPGTGGFTEAFF. The CDR3 DNA reads TGTGCCAGCCGCCCCGGGACAGGGGGCTTCACTGAAGCTTTCTTT.

The V and J genes are TRBV5-1 and TRBJ2-7; 7 nucleotides match TRBD2. The ends lost 0 bases at V and 6 bases at J; junction bases unmatched: 6. The CDR3 covers 14 residues. CDR1 is SGHRS, CDR2 YFSETQ, per germline. The DNA for the CDR3 is TGCGCCAGCAGCTTGGGACTAGCTCGGCTCGAGCAGTACTTC. Translation: CASSLGLARLEQYF.

The chain carries TRBV27 and TRBJ2-7; TRBD1 is a possible D gene (5 bases). The V gene lost 2 bases and the J gene lost 3 bases, with 14 bases spanning the gap. Germline V CDR1 and CDR2: MNHEY, SMNVEV (reference sequence). This CDR3 is built from 15 residues. The CDR3 sequence: CASSLLQGASYEQYF. The CDR3 DNA sequence: TGTGCCAGCAGTTTACTCCAGGGCGCGAGCTACGAGCAGTACTTC.

The chain uses TRBV10-3 and TRBJ1-2; 11 bases are shared with TRBD1. The germline V gene has CDR1 ENHRY and CDR2 SYGVKD. With 9 bases clipped from V and 4 bases from J, the junction kept 1 base outside the gene matches. The CDR3 totals 12 residues. The chain's CDR3 is CAIGQGAYGYTF. The CDR3 DNA reads TGTGCCATTGGACAGGGGGCCTATGGCTACACCTTC.

This rearrangement joins TRBV19 to TRBJ1-5; 8 nucleotides agree with TRBD1. The CDR3 runs 16 residues. Germline CDR1 and CDR2: LNHDA and SQIVND (reference sequence). V shed 4 bases and J 2 bases; nucleotides not matched to a gene: 7. Written as DNA, the CDR3 is TGTGCCAGTAGTAATCCAAAACAGGGGGGCAATCAGCCCCAGCATTTT. This sequence encodes CASSNPKQGGNQPQHF.

The V and J genes are TRBV3-1 (or the pseudogene TRBV3-2) and TRBJ1-2; 8 bases fit TRBD1. The length of the CDR3 is 15 residues. CDR1 LGHDT and CDR2 YNNKEL come from the germline V gene (reference sequence). J lost 2 bases, V lost 5 bases, and 7 bases had no gene match. CDR3 in amino acids: CASSTRQGSNYGYTF. Written as DNA, the CDR3 is TGTGCCAGCAGCACACGACAGGGGTCCAACTATGGCTACACCTTC.

As for this clone: Sequence at one end of the junction differs from germline and may be a read error. This chain uses TRBV7-3 with TRBJ2-7; 7 bases fit TRBD2. This CDR3 comprises 13 residues. Germline loops: CDR1 SGHTA, CDR2 FQGTGA. The CDR3 bases are TGTGCCAGCAGCTTACTCTCGACTAGCCCTCATTCCTTC. Amino acid sequence: CASSLLSTSPHSF.

As concerns this clone: Other nucleotide sequences in the sample specify the same CDR3. The chain couples TRBV4-1 to TRBJ2-5, with TRBD1 as a possible D gene (6 bases). The CDR3 is 16 amino acids. CDR1 and CDR2 (germline): MGHRA, YSYEKL. Between the trimmed V and J ends, which lost 1 base and 2 bases, there was a span of 14 bases. CDR3 region: CASSQGPPDRQETQYF. The CDR3 region has the DNA TGCGCCAGCAGCCAAGGTCCTCCGGACAGACAAGAGACCCAGTACTTC.

The J gene is TRBJ2-4, the V gene TRBV2, with a tentative D call TRBD2 (5 bases). V lost 2 bases, J lost 0 bases, and 11 bases lay in between. Germline lookup yields CDR1 SNHLY and CDR2 FYNNEI. The CDR3 is made up of 16 amino acids. CDR3 nucleotide sequence: TGTGCCAGCAGTGAATTCCCCGGACTAGCCAAAAACATTCAGTACTTC. Its protein is CASSEFPGLAKNIQYF.

V gene TRBV3-1 (or the pseudogene TRBV3-2) combines with J gene TRBJ2-1, with D tentatively TRBD2 (5 bases). V was clipped by 6 bases and J by 5 bases, with 17 bases between them. The CDR3 is made up of 15 amino acids. CDR1 and CDR2 (germline): LGHDT, YNNKEL (reference sequence). This CDR3 reads CASRESWTVNNEQFF. The CDR3 bases are TGTGCCAGCAGGGAAAGCTGGACTGTTAACAATGAGCAGTTCTTC.

Notes on this clone: This CDR3 is also generated by other DNA sequences in the sample. The chain couples TRBV3-1 (or the pseudogene TRBV3-2) to TRBJ2-7, with D uncertain. V lost 1 base to trimming and J lost 3 bases, with 7 bases between them. This CDR3 comprises 13 residues. CDR1 LGHDT and CDR2 YNNKEL come from the germline V gene (reference sequence). The CDR3: CASSQGEVYEQYF. CDR3 in DNA: TGTGCCAGCAGCCAAGGAGAGGTCTACGAGCAGTACTTC.

The chain carries TRBV11-2 and TRBJ2-3; D is unresolved. V was clipped by 1 base and J by 2 bases, with 7 bases between them. CDR3 length equals 14 residues. CDR1 SGHAT and CDR2 FQNNGV come from the germline V gene. CDR3 in amino acids: CASSLGLHTDTQYF. The CDR3 nucleotides are TGTGCCAGCAGCTTAGGACTGCACACAGATACGCAGTATTTT.